This entry is about one T cell receptor beta chain. The antigen is undetermined. Isolated RNA was reverse transcribed in full, so expressed TCRB transcripts were sequenced. Method: immunoSEQ multiplex PCR; TCRdb's copy keeps in-frame clones and lacks some. This table has some 370,000 clones, 8.5% to 10% appearing once. The data belong to a study of beta chain features in type 1 diabetes. Study-wide background: Across all samples, roughly 100,000,000 sorted cells were examined. Whole-study results and caveats: Compared to healthy donors, patients appeared to have naive, central memory and Treg TCRB repertoires that were more alike. Shortening that was moderate but significant affected the TCRB CDR3s of Type 1 diabetes patients in all four CD4+ subsets.

This CDR3 is built from 13 residues. Germline values: CDR1 SQVTM, CDR2 ANQGSEA. Trimming removed 6 bases from V and 4 bases from J; junction bases left unmatched: 2. What was sequenced was central memory CD4+ T cells from blood. This TCR derives from a man aged 25 to 40 with type 1 diabetes. The J gene is TRBJ1-5, the V gene TRBV29-1; the match to TRBD1 covers 11 bases. The CDR3 reads CSVGQGANQPQHF. The CDR3, as DNA: TGCAGCGTAGGACAGGGGGCTAATCAGCCCCAGCATTTT.